This T cell receptor beta chain stems from a study of T cells in Graves' hyperthyroidism and ophthalmopathy. Study results and caveats: The blood repertoire included most of the expanded thyroid clonotypes above 0.001.

Worth noting for this clonotype: Its antigen is currently unknown.

There were TCR beta CDR3 regions amplified from RNA transcripts. First-round RT-PCR of the TCR CDR3 relied on the HTBI primer set. In TCRdb, the multiplex PCR reads were re-called with MiXCR into one record per CDR3 protein. The sample shows 550,000 to 850,000 distinct CDR3 sequences, 18% of them seen only once. This CDR3 has 14 residues. J was trimmed by 9 bases and V by 1 base; bases with no gene match: 4. In germline, CDR1 is DFQATT, CDR2 SNEGSKA (reference sequence). Any symptoms of ophthalmopathy came after the first hyperthyroidism diagnosis, from which the blood sample dates. Out of less than 12 ml of fresh peripheral blood came the PBMCs.

The specimen sequenced was blood. The V and J genes are TRBV20-1 and TRBJ2-1; TRBD2 agrees at 12 bases. The sequence was collected from a woman aged 50 to 65 with Graves' hyperthyroidism that later progressed to Graves' ophthalmopathy. This chain's CDR3 is CSARASGGAGEQFF. The CDR3 DNA sequence: TGCAGTGCTAGAGCTAGCGGGGGGGCCGGTGAGCAGTTCTTC.